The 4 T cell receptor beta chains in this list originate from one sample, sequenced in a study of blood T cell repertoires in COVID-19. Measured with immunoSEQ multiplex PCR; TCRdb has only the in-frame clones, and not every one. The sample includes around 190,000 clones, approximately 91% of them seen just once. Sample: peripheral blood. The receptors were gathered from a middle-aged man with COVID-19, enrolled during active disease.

The CDR3 bases are TGTGCCAGTAGTGACAGGGCCATCGGATATAATTCACCCCTCCACTTT. Protein sequence: CASSDRAIGYNSPLHF. This chain connects TRBV19 to TRBJ1-6, with 7 bases aligning to TRBD1. Losses at the gene ends were 5 bases for V and 4 bases for J; bases not matched to a gene: 8. Germline lookup yields CDR1 LNHDA and CDR2 SQIVND (reference sequence). The CDR3 length is 16 residues.

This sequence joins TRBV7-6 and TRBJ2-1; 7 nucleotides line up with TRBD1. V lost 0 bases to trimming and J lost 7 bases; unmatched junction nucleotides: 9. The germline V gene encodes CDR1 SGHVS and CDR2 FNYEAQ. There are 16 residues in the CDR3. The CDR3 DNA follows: TGTGCCAGCAGCTTAGCGTTGGACAGGCCTCGGAATGAGCAGTTCTTC. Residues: CASSLALDRPRNEQFF.

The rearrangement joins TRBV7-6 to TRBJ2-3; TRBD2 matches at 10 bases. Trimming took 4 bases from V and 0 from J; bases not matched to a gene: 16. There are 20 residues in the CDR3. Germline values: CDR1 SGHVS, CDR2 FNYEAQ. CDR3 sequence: CASSSPGGGLAPTSTDTQYF. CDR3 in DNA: TGTGCCAGCAGCTCACCCGGGGGGGGACTAGCGCCAACCAGCACAGATACGCAGTATTTT.

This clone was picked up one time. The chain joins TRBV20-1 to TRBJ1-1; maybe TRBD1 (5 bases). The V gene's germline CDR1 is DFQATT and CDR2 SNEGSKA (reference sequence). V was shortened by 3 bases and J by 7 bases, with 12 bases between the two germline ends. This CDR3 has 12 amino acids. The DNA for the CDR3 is TGCAGTGCTAGTAATCAGGGAAATGAAGCTTTCTTT. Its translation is CSASNQGNEAFF.